In this sample, the clone carrying this TCR beta chain turned up a few times. These data originate in a study of blood T cell repertoires in COVID-19. Study as a whole: PBMCs, B-cell-depleted T cells, or T cells provided the cDNA or gDNA that made up the material.

Clones were read by immunoSEQ multiplex PCR, and TCRdb kept only the in-frame ones, dropping some. The sample consists of some 300,000 clones, approximately 90% of them appearing once. Seattle-derived patients entered the study during active infection and were followed longitudinally. The sequenced sample consisted of peripheral blood. The clonotype was recovered from a woman in her 50s with COVID-19, enrolled during active disease.

CDR3: CASSLETRQVSHQETQYF. CDR3 nucleotide sequence: TGTGCCAGCAGTCTAGAAACCCGACAGGTCTCCCACCAAGAGACCCAGTACTTC. The rearrangement joins TRBV6-2 or TRBV6-3 to TRBJ2-5; possibly TRBD1 for D (6 bases). Germline V gene lookup returns CDR1 MNHEY and CDR2 SVGEGT. The length of the CDR3 is 18 residues. V was pared by 5 bases and J by 0 bases, with 22 bases between.